These 17 T cell receptor beta chains were sequenced from one sample in a study of blood T cell repertoires in COVID-19. TCRdb's copy holds only in-frame clones and misses some; the assay was immunoSEQ multiplex PCR. The sample contains about 34,000 clones, about 80% of which appear only once. Sequencing input: peripheral blood. The receptor source for this set is a woman aged 70-85 years with acute or convalescent COVID-19.

The V and J genes are TRBV27 and TRBJ2-7, with D possibly TRBD2 on 5 matching bases. Germline CDR1 MNHEY, CDR2 SMNVEV (reference sequence). CDR3 length equals 14 residues. The germline V and J ends were trimmed by 2 bases and 3 bases, with 11 bases remaining between them. The CDR3 here is CASSLRLGDYEQYF. CDR3 coding DNA: TGTGCCAGCAGTTTAAGGCTCGGGGACTACGAGCAGTACTTC.

The genes are TRBV24-1 and TRBJ2-2; possibly TRBD1 for D (5 bases). Trimming left V 4 bases short and J 1 base short, with 15 bases between. The CDR3 is made up of 17 amino acids. Germline lookup yields CDR1 KGHDR and CDR2 SFDVKD. The CDR3 loop reads CATSEGRTKLNTGELFF. In nucleotides, the CDR3 is TGTGCCACCAGTGAAGGCAGGACAAAGCTGAACACCGGGGAGCTGTTTTTT.

The J gene is TRBJ2-2, the V gene TRBV15; TRBD1 matches at 7 bases. The germline gives CDR1 LNHNV, CDR2 YYDKDF (reference sequence). The CDR3 sequence is 19 residues long. Losses at the gene ends were 0 bases for V and 7 bases for J; bases not matched to a gene: 17. The CDR3 DNA sequence: TGTGCCACCAGCAGAGATTTGTTGGTGGCAGGGGGAAGCGGCGGGGAGCTGTTTTTT. It encodes CATSRDLLVAGGSGGELFF. Based on the CDR3 plus reference TRBV15 and TRBJ2-2, the full variable domain is DAMVIQNPRYQVTQFGKPVTLSCSQTLNHNVMYWYQQKSSQAPKLLFHYYDKDFNNEADTPDNFQSRRPNTSFCFLDIRSPGLGDTAMYLCATSRDLLVAGGSGGELFFGEGSRLTVL.

This chain uses TRBV16 with TRBJ2-7, with 8 bases identical to TRBD2. With V trimmed by 4 bases and J by 9 bases, 8 bases remained unmatched. Germline CDR1 and CDR2: KGHSY and FQNENV. The CDR3 extends over 13 amino acids. DNA for the CDR3: TGTGCCAGCAGCCGTCCGGGGGGGTACAGGCAGTACTTC. Its protein product is CASSRPGGYRQYF.

This clone was seen a single time. V and J are TRBV18 and TRBJ2-5, with D tentatively TRBD1 (6 bases). The CDR3 is 14 amino acids. V was shortened by 2 bases and J by 1 base, with 8 bases between the two germline ends. Germline V gene lookup returns CDR1 KGHSH and CDR2 LQKENI. DNA for the CDR3: TGTGCCAGCTCACCAGGGACACTCCAAGAGACCCAGTACTTC. Translating it yields CASSPGTLQETQYF.

This rearrangement joins TRBV5-1 to TRBJ2-3, with D unresolved. This CDR3 is 13 amino acids long. With 0 bases removed from V and 6 bases from J, the gap between germline ends came to 8 bases. CDR1 and CDR2 (germline): SGHRS, YFSETQ. DNA for the CDR3: TGCGCCAGCAGCTTGGCCATGAGGGATACGCAGTATTTT. This gives the protein CASSLAMRDTQYF.

This clone appeared a few times. CDR3 DNA: TGTGCAAGTCGCTCAGGCGCCGACAATGAGCAGTTCTTC. Protein sequence: CASRSGADNEQFF. The rearrangement uses TRBV12-2 and TRBJ2-1; whether TRBD1, the table's D call, matches the DNA was not checked. TRBV12-2 is reported as a pseudogene. The CDR3 runs 13 residues.

The V call is TRBV2, the J call TRBJ1-1; D not resolved. The CDR3 spans 14 residues. Germline V gene sequence: CDR1 SNHLY, CDR2 FYNNEI. The V gene lost 8 bases and the J gene lost 5 bases, with 18 bases spanning the gap. CDR3 DNA: TGTGCCAGCCGCTACCCAAGTGGCGGGACTGAAGCTTTCTTT. Its protein product is CASRYPSGGTEAFF. Combining the CDR3 with reference TRBV2 and TRBJ1-1 gives the whole variable domain EPEVTQTPSHQVTQMGQEVILRCVPISNHLYFYWYRQILGQKVEFLVSFYNNEISEKSEIFDDQFSVERPDGSNFTLKIRSTKLEDSAMYFCASRYPSGGTEAFFGQGTRLTVV.

The rearrangement links TRBV14 to TRBJ2-3; tentatively, D is TRBD2 (5 bases). Germline V CDR1 and CDR2: SGHDN, FVKESK. The CDR3 has 14 amino acids. V was shortened by 4 bases and J by 3 bases, with 11 bases between the two germline ends. The CDR3 reads CASSLGPGTDTQYF. DNA of the CDR3: TGTGCCAGCAGCCTCGGACCGGGAACAGATACGCAGTATTTT.

This chain joins TRBV7-9 and TRBJ2-1, with TRBD1 identical over 7 bases. This CDR3 region has 15 residues. Germline-derived CDR1 and CDR2 are SEHNR and FQNEAQ (reference sequence). Losses at the gene ends were 3 bases for V and 3 bases for J; bases not matched to a gene: 5. CDR3: CASSFTRDSYNEQFF. CDR3 DNA sequence: TGTGCCAGCAGCTTCACCCGGGACAGCTACAATGAGCAGTTCTTC.

The chain uses TRBV19 and TRBJ2-7, with D uncertain. CDR1 and CDR2 (germline): LNHDA, SQIVND (reference sequence). This CDR3 has 15 residues. The V end was cut by 3 bases, the J end by 1 base, with 13 bases between. In nucleotides, the CDR3 is TGTGCCAGTAGTATGAGTAGCTCTGGGTCCTACGAGCAGTACTTC. Its translation is CASSMSSSGSYEQYF.

The chain couples TRBV7-8 to TRBJ2-7, with a weak D call TRBD1 (5 bases). CDR1 is SGHVS, CDR2 FQNEAQ, per germline. CDR3 size: 15 residues. Trimming took 5 bases from V and 5 from J, leaving 19 bases between them. The CDR3: CASSPSWAGYNEQYF. DNA of the CDR3: TGTGCCAGCAGCCCCAGTTGGGCAGGGTATAACGAGCAGTACTTC.

This clone was counted only a few times. The chain combines TRBV28 with TRBJ1-6; 9 bases are a match to TRBD1. Trimming took 5 bases from V and 5 from J; bases not matched to a gene: 1. The CDR3 is made up of 14 amino acids. Germline CDR1 and CDR2: MDHEN and SYDVKM. The CDR3 sequence: CASSGTGNNSPLHF. The CDR3 bases are TGTGCCAGCAGTGGGACAGGGAATAATTCACCCCTCCACTTT. Combining the CDR3 with reference TRBV28 and TRBJ1-6 gives the whole variable domain DVKVTQSSRYLVKRTGEKVFLECVQDMDHENMFWYRQDPGLGLRLIYFSYDVKMKEKGDIPEGYSVSREKKERFSLILESASTNQTSMYLCASSGTGNNSPLHFGNGTRLTVT.

The chain has TRBV2 and TRBJ1-5, with 9 positions matching TRBD1. The CDR3 runs 13 residues. The V gene's germline CDR1 is SNHLY and CDR2 FYNNEI. CDR3 protein: CATDRGNNQPQHF. The CDR3 bases are TGTGCAACGGACAGGGGAAATAATCAGCCCCAGCATTTT.

The rearrangement links TRBV2 to TRBJ2-7; tentatively, D is TRBD1 (6 bases). This CDR3 spans 13 amino acids. The germline V gene encodes CDR1 SNHLY and CDR2 FYNNEI. The V and J ends lost 4 bases and 3 bases respectively, with 10 bases between them. The CDR3 region is CASSGGGNYEQYF. The CDR3 bases are TGTGCCAGCAGTGGAGGGGGTAACTACGAGCAGTACTTC.

V usage is TRBV18 and J usage is TRBJ2-2; 7 bases line up with TRBD2. The CDR3 contains 17 residues. The germline CDR1 and CDR2 sequences are KGHSH and LQKENI. V lost 1 base and J lost 3; bases outside the gene matches: 8. CDR3 sequence reads: CASSPLLGRGDTGELFF. The CDR3 nucleotides are TGTGCCAGCTCACCACTCCTTGGGAGGGGCGACACCGGGGAGCTGTTTTTT.

Only one count was recorded for this clone. The rearrangement links TRBV27 to TRBJ1-3, with D perhaps matching TRBD1 (5 bases). Germline loops: CDR1 MNHEY, CDR2 SMNVEV (reference sequence). The CDR3 spans 12 residues. V was clipped by 6 bases and J by 2 bases, with 5 bases between them. The CDR3 DNA sequence: TGTGCCAGCAGAGGGGCTGGAAACACCATATATTTT. The encoded protein is CASRGAGNTIYF.